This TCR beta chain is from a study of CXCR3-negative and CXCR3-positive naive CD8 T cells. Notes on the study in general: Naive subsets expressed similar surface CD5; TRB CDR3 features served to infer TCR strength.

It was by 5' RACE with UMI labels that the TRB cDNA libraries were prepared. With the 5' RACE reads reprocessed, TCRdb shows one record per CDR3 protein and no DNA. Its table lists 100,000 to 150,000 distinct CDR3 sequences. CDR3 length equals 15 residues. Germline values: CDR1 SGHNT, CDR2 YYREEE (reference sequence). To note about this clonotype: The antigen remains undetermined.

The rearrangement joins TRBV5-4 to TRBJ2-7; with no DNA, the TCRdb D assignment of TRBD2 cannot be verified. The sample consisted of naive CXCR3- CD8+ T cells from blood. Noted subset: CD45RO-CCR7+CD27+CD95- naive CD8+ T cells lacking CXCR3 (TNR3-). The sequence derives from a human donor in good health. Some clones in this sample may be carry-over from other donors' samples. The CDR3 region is CASSLSLAGNYEQYF. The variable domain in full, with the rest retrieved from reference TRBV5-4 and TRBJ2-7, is ETGVTQSPTHLIKTRGQQVTLRCSSQSGHNTVSWYQQALGQGPQFIFQYYREEENGRGNFPPRFSGLQFPNYSSELNVNALELDDSALYLCASSLSLAGNYEQYFGPGTRLTVT.